The clone carrying this T cell receptor (beta chain) appeared many times. Its antigen is not identified. The CDR3 is 13 residues long. Germline V gives CDR1 SNHLY, CDR2 FYNNEI. V lost 9 bases, J lost 3 bases, and 5 bases stayed unmatched. The sample originates from a study of T cells in Graves' hyperthyroidism and ophthalmopathy. Study-wide background: Upon initial diagnosis and before any treatment, peripheral blood was collected. The study, taken as a whole, reports: Classification by a 13 V-J model distinguished ophthalmopathy from stable hyperthyroidism.

Amplification of TCR beta CDR3 regions was performed using RNA transcripts as template. Researchers ran a first-round RT-PCR on the TCR CDR3 using the HTBI primer set. Using its own MiXCR run on the multiplex PCR reads, TCRdb lists one record per CDR3 protein. The table includes roughly 240,000 distinct CDR3 sequences, roughly 17% detected once. It was 8 to 10 ml of fresh peripheral blood that supplied the PBMCs. This sequence originates from a woman aged 18-30 years with Graves' ophthalmopathy. The chain uses TRBV2 and TRBJ1-1; 9 bases agree with TRBD1. What was sequenced was blood. CDR3: CARGGQGDTEAFF. For the CDR3, the DNA is TGTGCCAGGGGGGGACAGGGTGACACTGAAGCTTTCTTT.